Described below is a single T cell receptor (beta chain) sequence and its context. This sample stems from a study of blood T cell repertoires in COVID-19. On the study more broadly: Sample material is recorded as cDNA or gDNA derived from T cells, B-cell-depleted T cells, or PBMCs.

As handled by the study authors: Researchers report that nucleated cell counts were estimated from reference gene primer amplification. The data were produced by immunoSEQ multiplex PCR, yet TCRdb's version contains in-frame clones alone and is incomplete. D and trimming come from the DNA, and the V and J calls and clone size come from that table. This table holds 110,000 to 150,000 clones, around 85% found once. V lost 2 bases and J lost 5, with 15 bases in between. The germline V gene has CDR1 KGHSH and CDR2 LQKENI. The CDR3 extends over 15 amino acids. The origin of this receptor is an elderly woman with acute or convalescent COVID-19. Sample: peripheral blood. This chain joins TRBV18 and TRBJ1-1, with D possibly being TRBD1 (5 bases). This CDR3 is CASSPISRAGTEAFF. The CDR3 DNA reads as TGTGCCAGCTCACCAATTAGCCGGGCAGGGACTGAAGCTTTCTTT.